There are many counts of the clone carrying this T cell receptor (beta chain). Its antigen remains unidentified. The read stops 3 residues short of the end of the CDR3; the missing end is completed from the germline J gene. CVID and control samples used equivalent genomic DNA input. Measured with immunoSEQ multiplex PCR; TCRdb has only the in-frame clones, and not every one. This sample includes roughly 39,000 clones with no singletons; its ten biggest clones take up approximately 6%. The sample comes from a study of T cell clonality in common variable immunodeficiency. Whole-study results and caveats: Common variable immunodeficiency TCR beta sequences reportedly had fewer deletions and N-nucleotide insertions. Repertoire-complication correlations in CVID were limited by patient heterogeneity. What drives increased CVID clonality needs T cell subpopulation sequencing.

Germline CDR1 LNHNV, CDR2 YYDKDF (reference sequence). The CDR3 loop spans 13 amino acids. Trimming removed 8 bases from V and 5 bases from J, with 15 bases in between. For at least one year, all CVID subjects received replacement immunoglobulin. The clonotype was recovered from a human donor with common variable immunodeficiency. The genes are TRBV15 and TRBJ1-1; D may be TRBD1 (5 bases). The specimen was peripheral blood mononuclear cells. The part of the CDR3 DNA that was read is TGTGCCACCGCAAGACAGCAGGAAACTGAA. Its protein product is CATARQQETE. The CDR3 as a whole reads CATARQQETEAFF.